Below are 21 T cell receptor beta chains sequenced from a single sample in a study of PD-L1 blockade in urothelial cancer. Here immunoSEQ multiplex PCR was the method, and the copy in TCRdb shows in-frame clones only, minus some. Seen here are 100,000 to 150,000 clones, roughly 82% observed once, and the top ten hold 2.4%. Specified time point: peripheral blood 6 weeks after treatment start. Sample: PBMCs, taken around atezolizumab (anti-PD-L1) treatment. The origin of the receptors is a man aged 45-60 years with urothelial cancer.

The rearrangement joins TRBV5-1 to TRBJ2-5; 10 bases fit TRBD2. The CDR3 consists of 17 residues. Germline lookup yields CDR1 SGHRS and CDR2 YFSETQ. Trimming took 0 bases from V and 5 from J; bases not matched to a gene: 10. The CDR3 loop is CASSLEGLAGVGETQYF. CDR3 nucleotide sequence: TGCGCCAGCAGCTTGGAAGGCCTAGCGGGAGTTGGGGAGACCCAGTACTTC.

V is TRBV5-6 and J is TRBJ1-2; TRBD1 matches 8 bases. J was trimmed by 7 bases and V by 7 bases; bases with no gene match: 12. Germline-derived CDR1 and CDR2 are SGHDT and YYEEEE. The CDR3 totals 14 residues. Here the CDR3 reads CASQTGAPLAGYTF. The DNA of the CDR3 is TGTGCCAGCCAGACAGGGGCTCCCCTCGCTGGCTACACCTTC.

This clone was observed many times. The chain is built from TRBV18 and TRBJ2-7; tentatively, D is TRBD1 (6 bases). In germline, CDR1 is KGHSH, CDR2 LQKENI. The CDR3 has 13 amino acids. V dropped 3 bases and J dropped 5 bases, with 11 bases sitting between them. DNA of the CDR3: TGTGCCAGCTCACCGAAACAGGGAAACGAGCAGTACTTC. This sequence encodes CASSPKQGNEQYF.

The chain recombines TRBV5-1 with TRBJ2-1; TRBD1 matches at 8 bases. The CDR3 consists of 15 residues. The ends lost 4 bases at V and 0 bases at J; junction bases unmatched: 3. Germline loops: CDR1 SGHRS, CDR2 YFSETQ. CDR3 DNA: TGCGCCAGCAGCCTTACAGGGGGCTCCTACAATGAGCAGTTCTTC. Translating gives CASSLTGGSYNEQFF.

The genes are TRBV25-1 and TRBJ2-7, with 7 bases lining up with TRBD1. The germline V gene has CDR1 MGHDK and CDR2 SYGVNS. Trimming cost V 2 bases and J 3 bases; bases outside gene matches: 10. This CDR3 contains 16 residues. CDR3 in amino acids: CASSEGNRGEGYEQYF. The CDR3 DNA sequence: TGTGCCAGCAGTGAAGGAAACAGGGGTGAGGGCTACGAGCAGTACTTC.

The chain joins TRBV18 to TRBJ1-2; no firm D call. The V end was cut by 4 bases, the J end by 1 base, with 16 bases between. From germline, CDR1 is KGHSH and CDR2 LQKENI. This CDR3 is 16 amino acids long. CDR3 protein: CASSLGKTPINYGYTF. Written as DNA, the CDR3 is TGTGCCAGCTCACTGGGCAAGACACCGATTAACTATGGCTACACCTTC.

The genes are TRBV7-9 and TRBJ1-2; perhaps TRBD1 as D (6 bases). The germline V and J ends were trimmed by 3 bases and 4 bases, with 6 bases remaining between them. The CDR3 length is 12 residues. CDR1 is SEHNR, CDR2 FQNEAQ, per germline (reference sequence). The CDR3 loop reads CASSLDSYGYTF. DNA for the CDR3: TGTGCCAGCAGCTTGGACAGCTATGGCTACACCTTC.

The genes are TRBV5-1 and TRBJ1-4; 10 bases line up with TRBD1. V was clipped by 4 bases and J by 6 bases; unmatched bases: 6. The CDR3 is 15 residues long. The germline gives CDR1 SGHRS, CDR2 YFSETQ. The CDR3 coding sequence is TGCGCCAGCAGCCGGACCGGGACAGGGGATGAAAAACTGTTTTTT. Translated, it gives CASSRTGTGDEKLFF.

This clone was seen many times. The CDR3 loop is CASSVIDRVRTGELFF. CDR3 DNA sequence: TGTGCCAGCAGCGTGATTGATCGGGTTCGCACCGGGGAGCTGTTTTTT. The chain couples TRBV9 to TRBJ2-2; D gene unclear. The CDR3 covers 16 residues. From germline, CDR1 is SGDLS and CDR2 YYNGEE. The V end lost 2 bases, the J end lost 4 bases, and 15 bases lay between the germline ends.

This clone was recorded only once. The chain couples TRBV30 to TRBJ2-5; tentatively, D is TRBD2 (5 bases). The V end lost 3 bases, the J end lost 3 bases, and 14 bases lay between the germline ends. This CDR3 is built from 14 residues. CDR1 is GTSNPN and CDR2 is SVGIG in the germline V gene (reference sequence). DNA for the CDR3: TGTGCCTGGAGACCCTTGGGAGCGGAAGAGACCCAGTACTTC. Residues: CAWRPLGAEETQYF. Together with reference TRBV30 and TRBJ2-5, the CDR3 gives the full variable domain: SQTIHQWPATLVQPVGSPLSLECTVEGTSNPNLYWYRQAAGRGLQLLFYSVGIGQISSEVPQNLSASRPQDRQFILSSKKLLLSDSGFYLCAWRPLGAEETQYFGPGTRLLVL.

The chain couples TRBV11-2 to TRBJ2-2, with TRBD1 matching 11 bases. Germline values: CDR1 SGHAT, CDR2 FQNNGV. The CDR3 is made up of 15 amino acids. V shed 3 bases, J shed 7 bases, and the junction held 4 bases outside the gene matches. In DNA form, the CDR3 reads TGTGCCAGCAGCTTCGCGGACAGGGGGCACGGGGAGCTGTTTTTT. Translating gives CASSFADRGHGELFF.

The chain links TRBV5-4 to TRBJ2-7, with 11 bases fitting TRBD2. The CDR3 loop spans 14 amino acids. V dropped 4 bases and J dropped 2; count of bases not matched to a gene: 2. In germline, CDR1 is SGHNT, CDR2 YYREEE (reference sequence). The CDR3 reads CASSLTSGTYEQYF. The CDR3 DNA reads TGTGCCAGCAGCCTGACTAGCGGGACCTACGAGCAGTACTTC.

This clone was seen only once. The chain has TRBV5-1 and TRBJ1-5, with D perhaps matching TRBD1 (6 bases). Germline V gives CDR1 SGHRS, CDR2 YFSETQ. V was clipped by 4 bases and J by 4 bases, with 12 bases between them. The CDR3 spans 14 residues. The CDR3 loop reads CASSPGGRNQPQHF. Written as DNA, the CDR3 is TGCGCCAGCAGCCCGGGGGGCAGAAATCAGCCCCAGCATTTT.

V is TRBV2 and J is TRBJ1-3; no clear D gene. Germline CDR1 is SNHLY and CDR2 is FYNNEI. CDR3 length: 13 amino acids. V lost 6 bases to trimming and J lost 0 bases, with 6 bases between them. DNA for the CDR3: TGTGCCAGCAGAGAATACTCTGGAAACACCATATATTTT. Protein product: CASREYSGNTIYF.

The CDR3 loop reads CASSLGGPSDTQYF. In DNA form, the CDR3 reads TGTGCCAGCAGCTTAGGAGGGCCGTCAGATACGCAGTATTTT. This chain links TRBV11-2 with TRBJ2-3, with D maybe TRBD2 (5 bases). The CDR3 consists of 14 residues. Germline V gene sequence: CDR1 SGHAT, CDR2 FQNNGV. V was shortened by 1 base and J by 4 bases, with 9 bases between the two germline ends.

This sequence joins TRBV7-8 and TRBJ2-2; possible D gene TRBD1, 6 bases. Trimming left V 8 bases short and J 3 bases short, with 25 bases between. From germline, CDR1 is SGHVS and CDR2 FQNEAQ. The CDR3 is made up of 18 amino acids. The CDR3 loop reads CASSEGAMTGTYTGELFF. DNA of the CDR3: TGTGCCAGCTCCGAAGGGGCAATGACAGGCACTTACACCGGGGAGCTGTTTTTT.

V and J are TRBV21-1 and TRBJ2-2; no DNA check was done on the table's D call, TRBD2. TRBV21-1 is designated a pseudogene. CDR3 length: 17 amino acids. This CDR3 reads CASSKVFRGVVAGELFF. As DNA, the CDR3 is TGTGCCAGCAGCAAAGTTTTCCGAGGTGTGGTCGCCGGGGAGCTGTTTTTT.

The V gene is TRBV6-6, the J gene TRBJ2-6; 8 bases map to TRBD1. CDR1 MNHNY and CDR2 SVGAGI come from the germline V gene (reference sequence). Losses at the gene ends were 6 bases for V and 3 bases for J; bases not matched to a gene: 4. The CDR3 has 15 residues. CDR3 nucleotide sequence: TGTGCCAGCAGACTAGGGACAGGTGGGGCCAACGTCCTGACTTTC. Protein: CASRLGTGGANVLTF.

The chain recombines TRBV19 with TRBJ1-5; D not resolved. Deletions cut 3 bases from V and 1 base from J, with 10 bases between. Germline loops: CDR1 LNHDA, CDR2 SQIVND (reference sequence). The CDR3 runs to 15 residues. The DNA of the CDR3 is TGTGCCAGTAGTATGGCGGGTTGGAGCAATCAGCCCCAGCATTTT. Translating it yields CASSMAGWSNQPQHF.

CDR3 region: CASSSPGQGLNEQFF. CDR3 nucleotide sequence: TGTGCCAGTAGTTCCCCGGGACAGGGACTCAATGAGCAGTTCTTC. The chain couples TRBV19 to TRBJ2-1; 9 bases are a match to TRBD1. The length of the CDR3 is 15 residues. Germline V gene lookup returns CDR1 LNHDA and CDR2 SQIVND (reference sequence). Trimming took 5 bases from V and 6 from J; bases not matched to a gene: 8.

The V and J genes are TRBV18 and TRBJ1-4; TRBD1 matches 12 bases. V shed 5 bases, J shed 5 bases, and the junction held 12 bases outside the gene matches. There are 18 residues in the CDR3. Germline loops: CDR1 KGHSH, CDR2 LQKENI. The CDR3 bases are TGTGCCAGCTCAAGACTCGGGACAGGGGGCGGACAAAATGAAAAACTGTTTTTT. This codes for CASSRLGTGGGQNEKLFF.